This TCR beta chain was identified during a study of radiotherapy plus CTLA-4 blockade in lung cancer. Overall study: Disease control was present in under 35% of patients, and objective responses in 15% to 20%.

CDR3 length: 16 amino acids. CDR1 MGHRA and CDR2 YSYEKL come from the germline V gene. V trimming: 3 bases; J trimming: 6 bases; junction bases outside the gene matches: 9. The assay was immunoSEQ multiplex PCR, and TCRdb's table has in-frame clones only and misses some. The sample holds nearly 110,000 clones, over 75% seen once. On this clone: Its target is unknown.

The study, taken as a whole, reports: TCR clones of tumor origin grew in blood after radiotherapy plus ipilimumab.

The sequencing used peripheral blood, collected from a patient treated with radiotherapy plus ipilimumab. V is TRBV4-1 and J is TRBJ2-3; 10 bases match TRBD2. The sequence was obtained from a human donor with non-small cell lung cancer that progressed on radiotherapy plus ipilimumab. Some clones in this sample may be carry-over from other donors' samples. DNA for the CDR3: TGCGCCAGCAGCCATACTAGCGGGGTTTCAAGGGATACGCAGTATTTT. It is translated as CASSHTSGVSRDTQYF.